This T cell receptor (beta chain) is from a study of identical twins. The study's findings and limits: Instead of following the same donors, the conclusions were based on cross-sectional statistical analysis.

There are many counts of this clonotype. Its cognate antigen is unknown. Each CDR3 protein is one row after TCRdb ran MiXCR on the 5' RACE reads. This table holds about 730,000 distinct CDR3 sequences, approximately 21% found once. Germline CDR1 LGHDT, CDR2 YNNKEL (reference sequence). V shed 7 bases and J shed 3 bases, with 16 bases lying between them. The CDR3 has 14 amino acids. This sample was also put to use in a study of T cells expressing NK-cell markers. That paper states: Just one sequenced donor of eight was HCMV-seronegative, while seven were seropositive. Dominant NKG2C+ clonotype frequencies of 1.0-7.0% of CD8+ T cells were measured in over 5 donors.

This chain links TRBV3-1 with TRBJ2-7; D possibly uses TRBD1 or TRBD2 (5 bases each). This sequence originates from a woman aged 18-29 years in good health. Sequencing used PBMCs. DNA of the CDR3: TGTGCCAGCACCCGGGGCCGGGGAGACTACGAGCAGTACTTC. Protein product: CASTRGRGDYEQYF.